This T cell receptor beta chain was sequenced during a study of post-analysis software for immune sequencing data. Overall study findings and caveats: There were five or six TRBV segments more frequent in patients than controls, and TRBV5-6, TRBV5-1 and TRBV20-1 were among them.

A note on this clonotype: Its antigen is as yet unknown.

Unique molecular identifiers featured in each of the TCR beta cDNA libraries. TCRdb passed the PCR reads through MiXCR, listing each CDR3 protein once. Seen here are around 710,000 distinct CDR3 sequences, 46% observed once, and the top ten hold 4.9%. CDR3 length equals 16 residues. V was pared by 1 base and J by 0 bases, with 11 bases between. Germline CDR1 is SGHVS and CDR2 is FNYEAQ. The TCR comes from a girl aged 10 to 17 with multiple sclerosis. Sequenced: blood. The V and J genes are TRBV7-6 and TRBJ2-3; D remains ambiguous. DNA for the CDR3: TGTGCCAGCAGCTTAGAAGTGTCTCTGAGCACAGATACGCAGTATTTT. Its protein is CASSLEVSLSTDTQYF.